Below, 4 T cell receptor beta chains from the same sample are listed, as sequenced in a study of blood T cell repertoires in COVID-19. Generated by immunoSEQ multiplex PCR, the TCRdb table keeps only in-frame clones and is missing some. The sample has 500,000 to 600,000 clones; about 88% are singletons. Material for sequencing was peripheral blood. Source of these receptors: a woman between 50 and 59 years old with COVID-19, enrolled during active disease.

This clone was picked up one time. The chain links TRBV19 to TRBJ1-5, with D hard to call. This CDR3 is built from 15 residues. V gave up 7 bases and J gave up 5 bases, with 18 bases separating them. Germline V gives CDR1 LNHDA, CDR2 SQIVND (reference sequence). DNA of the CDR3: TGTGCCAGTAATAAGGGAGTATCAGCGGATCAGCCCCAGCATTTT. Protein: CASNKGVSADQPQHF.

This chain uses TRBV6-1 with TRBJ2-7, with TRBD2 matching over 13 bases. Unmatched junction bases numbered 8, after V lost 0 bases and J lost 0 bases. This CDR3 comprises 19 residues. From germline, CDR1 is MNHNS and CDR2 SASEGT. The CDR3 nucleotides are TGTGCCAGCAGTGAAGCCCGACTAGCGGGGGGCCGAGCCTCCTACGAGCAGTACTTC. Encoded protein: CASSEARLAGGRASYEQYF.

The V gene is TRBV19, the J gene TRBJ1-2; TRBD1 matches at 8 bases. The V gene end was trimmed by 5 bases and the J gene end by 8 bases; junction bases not matched to a gene: 7. From germline, CDR1 is LNHDA and CDR2 SQIVND (reference sequence). The CDR3 runs to 13 residues. CDR3 sequence: CASSPRTGQGYTF. For the CDR3, the DNA is TGTGCCAGTAGTCCCCGGACAGGGCAAGGCTACACCTTC.

J is TRBJ2-7 and V is TRBV6-2 or TRBV6-3; D is possibly TRBD2 (5 bases). The ends were cut back, 4 bases at V and 3 bases at J, with 13 bases in the middle. The V gene's germline CDR1 is MNHEY and CDR2 SVGEGT. The CDR3 runs 14 residues. The CDR3 DNA is TGTGCCAGCAGTTCCCTTAGCGACGGCTACGAGCAGTACTTC. Its protein product is CASSSLSDGYEQYF.